Listed below are T cell receptor beta chains from one sample, sequenced in a study of vaccination effects on CD4 cells after COVID-19. Sequencing was performed with immunoSEQ multiplex PCR; in TCRdb, only in-frame clones are kept and a portion is missing. The sample has tens of thousands of clones; 75% to 90% are singletons. No cognate antigen is known for these TCRs. This specimen was CD4+ T cells from PBMCs cultured with SARS-CoV-2 spike peptides, taken before COVID-19 vaccination. Receptors were obtained from a human donor who received a COVID-19 vaccine. Both conserved end residues are part of each CDR3. The D gene is left open where the match is weak. Rows may omit the clone size; those that give it use once, few, many or a size class.

CDR3aa: CASSPTSGGYTGELFF; CDR3nt: TGTGCCAGCAGCCCAACTAGCGGGGGCTACACCGGGGAGCTGTTTTTT; abundance: few; j_gene: TRBJ2-2; d_gene: TRBD2; v_gene: TRBV7-2
CDR3aa: CASSVRQNNEKLFF; CDR3nt: TGTGCCAGCAGCGTTCGACAGAACAATGAAAAACTGTTTTTT; abundance: once; j_gene: TRBJ1-4; d_gene: -; v_gene: TRBV9
CDR3aa: CATSELTKGGQFF; CDR3nt: TGTGCCACCAGTGAACTTACCAAGGGGGGACAGTTCTTC; abundance: -; j_gene: TRBJ2-1; d_gene: -; v_gene: TRBV24-1
CDR3aa: CASSQDPGLAGGHEQFF; CDR3nt: TGCGCCAGCAGCCAAGACCCGGGACTAGCGGGGGGCCATGAGCAGTTCTTC; abundance: -; j_gene: TRBJ2-1; d_gene: TRBD2; v_gene: TRBV4-3
CDR3aa: CASSLAGQQETQYF; CDR3nt: TGCGCCAGCAGCTTGGCCGGACAGCAAGAGACCCAGTACTTC; abundance: -; j_gene: TRBJ2-5; d_gene: -; v_gene: TRBV5-1
CDR3aa: CSASSGQRIYGYTF; CDR3nt: TGCAGTGCTAGTTCCGGACAGCGTATCTATGGCTACACCTTC; abundance: few; j_gene: TRBJ1-2; d_gene: -; v_gene: TRBV20-1
CDR3aa: CSVPRAAGTDTQYF; CDR3nt: TGCAGCGTACCCCGGGCGGCGGGCACAGATACGCAGTATTTT; abundance: -; j_gene: TRBJ2-3; d_gene: -; v_gene: TRBV29-1
CDR3aa: CASSLSDSTDTQYF; CDR3nt: TGCGCCAGCAGCTTGTCGGATAGCACAGATACGCAGTATTTT; abundance: -; j_gene: TRBJ2-3; d_gene: -; v_gene: TRBV5-1
CDR3aa: CASRSWGTSGGNTGELFF; CDR3nt: TGTGCCAGTAGATCCTGGGGGACTAGCGGGGGAAACACCGGGGAGCTGTTTTTT; abundance: -; j_gene: TRBJ2-2; d_gene: TRBD2; v_gene: TRBV19
CDR3aa: CASRVSNQPQHF; CDR3nt: TGTGCCAGCAGGGTTAGCAATCAGCCCCAGCATTTT; abundance: -; j_gene: TRBJ1-5; d_gene: -; v_gene: TRBV28
CDR3aa: CASGLVPDGQTSTDTQYF; CDR3nt: TGTGCTAGTGGTTTGGTACCGGACGGACAAACTAGCACAGATACGCAGTATTTT; abundance: -; j_gene: TRBJ2-3; d_gene: -; v_gene: TRBV12-5
CDR3aa: CASSYRNLDTQYF; CDR3nt: TGTGCCAGCAGTTACCGGAACCTCGATACGCAGTATTTT; abundance: -; j_gene: TRBJ2-3; d_gene: -; v_gene: TRBV6-2/TRBV6-3
CDR3aa: CASSLQGPGANVLTF; CDR3nt: TGTGCCAGCAGCCTCCAGGGTCCTGGGGCCAACGTCCTGACTTTC; abundance: once; j_gene: TRBJ2-6; d_gene: -; v_gene: TRBV7-2
CDR3aa: CASRGPTTNEKLFF; CDR3nt: TGTGCCAGCAGGGGACCGACAACTAATGAAAAACTGTTTTTT; abundance: -; j_gene: TRBJ1-4; d_gene: -; v_gene: TRBV6-5
CDR3aa: CAWSVTRQGKTGELFF; CDR3nt: TGTGCCTGGAGTGTAACACGGCAGGGGAAGACCGGGGAGCTGTTTTTT; abundance: -; j_gene: TRBJ2-2; d_gene: -; v_gene: TRBV30
CDR3aa: CASSSSGRIQETQYF; CDR3nt: TGTGCCAGCAGCTCGTCTGGACGGATCCAAGAGACCCAGTACTTC; abundance: -; j_gene: TRBJ2-5; d_gene: -; v_gene: TRBV7-2
CDR3aa: CASSQDRGTSGYNEQFF; CDR3nt: TGCGCCAGCAGCCAAGATCGGGGGACTAGCGGATACAATGAGCAGTTCTTC; abundance: -; j_gene: TRBJ2-1; d_gene: TRBD2; v_gene: TRBV4-1
CDR3aa: CASSFRPGLRNTEAFF; CDR3nt: TGTGCCAGCAGTTTTCGTCCGGGACTCAGGAACACTGAAGCTTTCTTT; abundance: -; j_gene: TRBJ1-1; d_gene: -; v_gene: TRBV28
CDR3aa: CAISEAGARNTEAFF; CDR3nt: TGTGCCATCAGTGAAGCAGGGGCGAGGAACACTGAAGCTTTCTTT; abundance: -; j_gene: TRBJ1-1; d_gene: -; v_gene: TRBV10-3
CDR3aa: CASSQDKRQGETQYF; CDR3nt: TGTGCCAGCAGCCAAGATAAGCGGCAGGGAGAGACCCAGTACTTC; abundance: once; j_gene: TRBJ2-5; d_gene: -; v_gene: TRBV3-1/TRBV3-2
CDR3aa: CASSVAPNGPLHF; CDR3nt: TGTGCCAGCAGCGTAGCTCCCAATGGGCCCCTCCACTTT; abundance: few; j_gene: TRBJ1-6; d_gene: -; v_gene: TRBV9
CDR3aa: CASTPGGGDTDTQYF; CDR3nt: TGCGCCAGCACCCCGGGTGGGGGAGACACAGATACGCAGTATTTT; abundance: -; j_gene: TRBJ2-3; d_gene: -; v_gene: TRBV5-1
CDR3aa: CASSSGTGHNSPLHF; CDR3nt: TGCGCCAGCAGCTCCGGGACAGGTCATAATTCACCCCTCCACTTT; abundance: -; j_gene: TRBJ1-6; d_gene: TRBD1; v_gene: TRBV5-1
CDR3aa: CASGDRSETQYF; CDR3nt: TGTGCTAGTGGCGACAGGTCAGAGACCCAGTACTTC; abundance: -; j_gene: TRBJ2-5; d_gene: -; v_gene: TRBV12-5
CDR3aa: CASSLGTGANTQYF; CDR3nt: TGCGCCAGCAGCTTGGGGACAGGGGCAAATACGCAGTATTTT; abundance: -; j_gene: TRBJ2-3; d_gene: TRBD1; v_gene: TRBV5-1
CDR3aa: CASSPGTGGNQPQHF; CDR3nt: TGTGCCAGCTCACCTGGGACAGGGGGCAATCAGCCCCAGCATTTT; abundance: -; j_gene: TRBJ1-5; d_gene: TRBD1; v_gene: TRBV18
CDR3aa: CASSSRTGNTEAFF; CDR3nt: TGTGCCAGCAGTTCCCGGACAGGGAACACTGAAGCTTTCTTT; abundance: -; j_gene: TRBJ1-1; d_gene: TRBD1; v_gene: TRBV11-2
CDR3aa: CATSDSRVMGGYTF; CDR3nt: TGTGCCACCAGTGATTCCCGGGTTATGGGGGGCTACACCTTC; abundance: -; j_gene: TRBJ1-2; d_gene: -; v_gene: TRBV24-1
CDR3aa: CASSSTYQETQYF; CDR3nt: TGCGCCAGCAGCTCGACATACCAAGAGACCCAGTACTTC; abundance: -; j_gene: TRBJ2-5; d_gene: -; v_gene: TRBV5-1
CDR3aa: CSAPFTDTQYF; CDR3nt: TGCAGTGCACCCTTCACAGATACGCAGTATTTT; abundance: -; j_gene: TRBJ2-3; d_gene: -; v_gene: TRBV20-1
CDR3aa: CASSPRAETHNQPQHF; CDR3nt: TGTGCCAGCTCACCACGGGCTGAGACCCACAATCAGCCCCAGCATTTT; abundance: -; j_gene: TRBJ1-5; d_gene: -; v_gene: TRBV18
CDR3aa: CASRQHRSTNEKLFF; CDR3nt: TGTGCCAGCAGACAACACCGCTCAACTAATGAAAAACTGTTTTTT; abundance: -; j_gene: TRBJ1-4; d_gene: -; v_gene: TRBV27
CDR3aa: CASSSVSPLFF; CDR3nt: TGTGCCAGCAGTTCTGTATCTCCACTGTTTTTT; abundance: few; j_gene: TRBJ1-4; d_gene: -; v_gene: TRBV28
CDR3aa: CASSQEVAGGRDTQYF; CDR3nt: TGCGCCAGCAGCCAAGAAGTGGCAGGGGGGCGAGATACGCAGTATTTT; abundance: -; j_gene: TRBJ2-3; d_gene: -; v_gene: TRBV4-3
CDR3aa: CAWGTAYTAFF; CDR3nt: TGTGCCTGGGGGACGGCATATACAGCTTTCTTT; abundance: -; j_gene: TRBJ1-1; d_gene: -; v_gene: TRBV30
CDR3aa: CASSLGGGSQPQHF; CDR3nt: TGCGCCAGCAGCTTGGGCGGCGGGAGTCAGCCCCAGCATTTT; abundance: few; j_gene: TRBJ1-5; d_gene: -; v_gene: TRBV5-1
CDR3aa: CATSAGGRTDTQYF; CDR3nt: TGTGCCACCAGTGCTGGGGGGCGAACAGATACGCAGTATTTT; abundance: -; j_gene: TRBJ2-3; d_gene: -; v_gene: TRBV24-1
CDR3aa: CASKDRAQETQYF; CDR3nt: TGTGCCAGTAAAGACAGGGCTCAAGAGACCCAGTACTTC; abundance: -; j_gene: TRBJ2-5; d_gene: TRBD1; v_gene: TRBV19
CDR3aa: CASSILADTQYF; CDR3nt: TGTGCCAGCAGCATACTAGCGGATACGCAGTATTTT; abundance: -; j_gene: TRBJ2-3; d_gene: TRBD2; v_gene: TRBV7-2
CDR3aa: CASSLGFISGANVLTF; CDR3nt: TGTGCCAGCAGCTTAGGGTTCATCTCTGGGGCCAACGTCCTGACTTTC; abundance: -; j_gene: TRBJ2-6; d_gene: -; v_gene: TRBV7-2
CDR3aa: CASSLQGGDNEQFF; CDR3nt: TGCGCCAGCAGCTTGCAGGGAGGGGACAATGAGCAGTTCTTC; abundance: -; j_gene: TRBJ2-1; d_gene: TRBD2; v_gene: TRBV5-1
CDR3aa: CASSLKAGTRHTDTQYF; CDR3nt: TGTGCCAGCAGCTTAAAAGCCGGGACTAGGCACACAGATACGCAGTATTTT; abundance: -; j_gene: TRBJ2-3; d_gene: TRBD2; v_gene: TRBV7-6
CDR3aa: CASSFGQAGGEKLFF; CDR3nt: TGTGCCAGCAGCTTTGGACAGGCCGGCGGTGAAAAACTGTTTTTT; abundance: -; j_gene: TRBJ1-4; d_gene: TRBD1; v_gene: TRBV7-7
CDR3aa: CASSTLGQGRVNYGYTF; CDR3nt: TGTGCCAGCAGTACCCTCGGACAGGGCAGGGTCAACTATGGCTACACCTTC; abundance: -; j_gene: TRBJ1-2; d_gene: TRBD1; v_gene: TRBV28
CDR3aa: CASRDGSTDTQYF; CDR3nt: TGCGCCAGCCGGGACGGTAGCACAGATACGCAGTATTTT; abundance: once; j_gene: TRBJ2-3; d_gene: -; v_gene: TRBV5-1
CDR3aa: CASSSGLGQPQHF; CDR3nt: TGTGCCAGTTCGTCAGGTTTGGGTCAGCCCCAGCATTTT; abundance: -; j_gene: TRBJ1-5; d_gene: -; v_gene: TRBV19
CDR3aa: CASSFLQSNTEAFF; CDR3nt: TGTGCCAGCAGTTTTCTACAGAGTAACACTGAAGCTTTCTTT; abundance: -; j_gene: TRBJ1-1; d_gene: -; v_gene: TRBV27
CDR3aa: CSADQGGNEQFF; CDR3nt: TGCAGCGCGGACCAAGGCGGCAATGAGCAGTTCTTC; abundance: -; j_gene: TRBJ2-1; d_gene: -; v_gene: TRBV29-1
CDR3aa: CASSLPGLAGGAETQYF; CDR3nt: TGTGCCAGCAGCCTCCCGGGACTAGCGGGGGGGGCAGAGACCCAGTACTTC; abundance: -; j_gene: TRBJ2-5; d_gene: TRBD2; v_gene: TRBV7-2
CDR3aa: CASSEEGGIYNEQFF; CDR3nt: TGTGCCAGCAGTGAAGAAGGGGGAATTTACAATGAGCAGTTCTTC; abundance: -; j_gene: TRBJ2-1; d_gene: -; v_gene: TRBV6-1
CDR3aa: CASREQGYYGYTF; CDR3nt: TGCGCCAGCAGGGAACAGGGCTACTATGGCTACACCTTC; abundance: -; j_gene: TRBJ1-2; d_gene: -; v_gene: TRBV10-2
CDR3aa: CASSTGTSGGAISTDTQYF; CDR3nt: TGTGCCAGCAGCACCGGGACTAGCGGGGGGGCCATAAGCACAGATACGCAGTATTTT; abundance: -; j_gene: TRBJ2-3; d_gene: TRBD2; v_gene: TRBV9
CDR3aa: CASSQDPGGDGYTF; CDR3nt: TGCGCCAGCAGCCAAGATCCAGGAGGGGACGGCTACACCTTC; abundance: -; j_gene: TRBJ1-2; d_gene: -; v_gene: TRBV4-3
CDR3aa: CAWRRELNYGYTF; CDR3nt: TGTGCCTGGAGGAGGGAACTTAACTATGGCTACACCTTC; abundance: -; j_gene: TRBJ1-2; d_gene: -; v_gene: TRBV30